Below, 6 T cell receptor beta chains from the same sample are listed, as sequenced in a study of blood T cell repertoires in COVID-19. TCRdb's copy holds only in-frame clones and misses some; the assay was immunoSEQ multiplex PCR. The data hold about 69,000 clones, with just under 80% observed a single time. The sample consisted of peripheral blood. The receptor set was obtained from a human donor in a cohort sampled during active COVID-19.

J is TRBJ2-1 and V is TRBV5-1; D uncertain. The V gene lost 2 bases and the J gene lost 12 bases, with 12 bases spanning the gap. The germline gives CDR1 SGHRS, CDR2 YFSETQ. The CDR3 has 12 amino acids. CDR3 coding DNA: TGCGCCAGCAGCTTTGAGCCCACGGGGCAGTTCTTC. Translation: CASSFEPTGQFF.

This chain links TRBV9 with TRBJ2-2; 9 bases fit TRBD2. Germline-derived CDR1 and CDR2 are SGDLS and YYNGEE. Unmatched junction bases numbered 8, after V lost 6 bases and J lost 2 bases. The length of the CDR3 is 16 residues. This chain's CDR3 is CASTPLAGANTGELFF. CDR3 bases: TGTGCCAGCACCCCTTTAGCGGGGGCTAACACCGGGGAGCTGTTTTTT.

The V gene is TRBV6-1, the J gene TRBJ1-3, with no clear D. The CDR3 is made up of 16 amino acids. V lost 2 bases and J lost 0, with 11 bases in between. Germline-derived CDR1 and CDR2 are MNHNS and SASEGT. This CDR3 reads CASSESLTSSGNTIYF. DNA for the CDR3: TGTGCCAGCAGTGAATCTCTCACTAGCTCTGGAAACACCATATATTTT.

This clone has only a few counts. CDR3 bases: TGTGCCAGCAGTGAGAGACTAGCGACATTCGCCGGGGAGCTGTTTTTT. It is translated as CASSERLATFAGELFF. V is TRBV6-1 and J is TRBJ2-2, with 8 bases lining up with TRBD2. The CDR3 totals 16 residues. Per germline, CDR1 MNHNS and CDR2 SASEGT. V was pared by 3 bases and J by 6 bases, with 9 bases of the junction left unmatched.

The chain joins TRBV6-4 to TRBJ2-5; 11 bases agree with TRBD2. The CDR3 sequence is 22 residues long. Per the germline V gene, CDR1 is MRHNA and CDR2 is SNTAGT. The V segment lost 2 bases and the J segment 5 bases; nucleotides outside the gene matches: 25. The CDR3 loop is CASSDGGKGGASRLAGSETQYF. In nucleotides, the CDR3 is TGTGCCAGCAGTGACGGGGGGAAAGGGGGCGCATCCCGACTAGCGGGATCTGAGACCCAGTACTTC.

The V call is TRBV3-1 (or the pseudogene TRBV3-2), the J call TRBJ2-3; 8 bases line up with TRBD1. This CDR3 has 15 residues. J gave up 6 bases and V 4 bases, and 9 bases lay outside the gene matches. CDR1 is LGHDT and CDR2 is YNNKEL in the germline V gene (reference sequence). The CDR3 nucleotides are TGTGCCAGCAGCCCCCAGGCGACAGGGGACGATACGCAGTATTTT. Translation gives CASSPQATGDDTQYF.